A selection of T cell receptor beta chains follows, all from one sample in a study of identical twins. MiXCR, applied by TCRdb to the 5' RACE reads, yields one record per CDR3 protein. The table lists roughly 770,000 distinct CDR3 sequences, around a sixth of them singletons, with under 15% in the top ten. Separately, the same data were catalogued under a study of T cells expressing NK-cell markers.

The sample was PBMCs. Receptors originate from a woman under 30 in good health. The CDR3 runs from the conserved cysteine through the conserved F or W. A D gene is named only where the DNA matches it firmly. Size is omitted from some rows. Given values are once, few, many or a class for expanded clones.

J: TRBJ1-1
D: TRBD1
V: TRBV7-2
size: few
CDR3: CASTLDRMAEAFF
DNA: TGTGCCAGCACCCTGGACAGGATGGCTGAAGCTTTCTTT

J: TRBJ1-3
D: -
V: TRBV5-5
size: -
CDR3: CASSFLGQRNTIYF
DNA: TGTGCCAGCAGCTTCCTAGGACAGCGAAACACCATATATTTT

J: TRBJ2-4
D: TRBD1
V: TRBV20-1
size: few
CDR3: CSARDLRDSKNIQYF
DNA: TGCAGTGCTAGAGACCTCCGGGACAGTAAAAACATTCAGTACTTC

J: TRBJ1-4
D: -
V: TRBV10-3
size: many
CDR3: CAIRPGLNEKLFF
DNA: TGTGCCATCCGACCAGGACTCAATGAAAAACTGTTTTTT

J: TRBJ2-7
D: -
V: TRBV6-6
size: few
CDR3: CASSQGTHEQYF
DNA: TGTGCCAGCAGTCAGGGGACCCACGAGCAGTACTTC

J: TRBJ1-6
D: -
V: TRBV2
size: -
CDR3: CASSLNTGRESPLHF
DNA: TGTGCCAGCAGCCTCAACACGGGCAGGGAATCACCCCTCCACTTT

J: TRBJ1-5
D: TRBD1
V: TRBV6-6
size: -
CDR3: CASQQGDQPQHF
DNA: TGTGCCAGCCAACAGGGGGATCAGCCCCAGCATTTT

J: TRBJ2-1
D: -
V: TRBV10-3
size: -
CDR3: CAIRTRDRASLF
DNA: TGTGCCATCAGAACTAGAGACAGAGCCTCTCTTTTC

J: TRBJ2-2
D: TRBD1
V: TRBV20-1
size: -
CDR3: CSAPGTGGSLNTGELFF
DNA: TGCAGTGCTCCCGGGACAGGGGGCAGTCTAAACACCGGGGAGCTGTTTTTT

J: TRBJ2-3
D: -
V: TRBV5-8
size: few
CDR3: CASSGGTRINTQYF
DNA: TGTGCCAGCAGCGGGGGGACGCGGATAAATACGCAGTATTTT

J: TRBJ2-3
D: -
V: TRBV5-1
size: -
CDR3: CASSPKRTSTDTQYF
DNA: TGCGCCAGCAGCCCGAAGCGGACTAGCACAGATACGCAGTATTTT

J: TRBJ1-4
D: -
V: TRBV6-2/TRBV6-3
size: -
CDR3: CASSGGTTRRKLFF
DNA: TGTGCCAGCAGCGGCGGGACCACCCGGAGGAAACTGTTTTTT

J: TRBJ2-5
D: -
V: TRBV20-1
size: few
CDR3: CSARGGHQETQYF
DNA: TGCAGTGCTAGAGGTGGGCACCAAGAGACCCAGTACTTC

J: TRBJ2-3
D: TRBD2
V: TRBV5-6
size: -
CDR3: CASGAGVKDTQYF
DNA: TGTGCCAGCGGGGCGGGAGTGAAAGATACGCAGTATTTT

J: TRBJ2-1
D: -
V: TRBV12-3/TRBV12-4
size: -
CDR3: CASSSLRLYNEQFF
DNA: TGTGCCAGCAGTTCTTTGAGACTTTACAATGAGCAGTTCTTC

J: TRBJ2-1
D: -
V: TRBV7-9
size: -
CDR3: CASSSDFYNEQFF
DNA: TGTGCCAGCAGCTCGGACTTCTACAATGAGCAGTTCTTC

J: TRBJ2-7
D: TRBD1
V: TRBV10-3
size: few
CDR3: CAISASGQGIGEQYF
DNA: TGTGCCATCAGTGCCTCGGGACAGGGGATAGGCGAGCAGTACTTC

J: TRBJ1-1
D: -
V: TRBV27
size: -
CDR3: CASSSQGLGNTEAFF
DNA: TGTGCCAGCAGTTCCCAAGGTTTAGGGAACACTGAAGCTTTCTTT

J: TRBJ2-1
D: -
V: TRBV7-9
size: few
CDR3: CAAGTLLNSQFF
DNA: TGTGCCGCTGGGACTCTCCTCAATTCGCAGTTCTTC

J: TRBJ1-1
D: TRBD1
V: TRBV12-3/TRBV12-4
size: few
CDR3: CASTTGDMNTEAFF
DNA: TGTGCCAGCACGACAGGGGACATGAACACTGAAGCTTTCTTT

J: TRBJ2-3
D: TRBD2
V: TRBV20-1
size: few
CDR3: CSARGSGRGLDTQYF
DNA: TGCAGTGCTAGAGGTAGCGGGAGAGGTTTAGATACGCAGTATTTT

J: TRBJ2-1
D: -
V: TRBV20-1
size: -
CDR3: CSARRVAEQFF
DNA: TGCAGTGCTAGAAGGGTAGCGGAGCAGTTCTTC

J: TRBJ2-3
D: TRBD2
V: TRBV7-2
size: -
CDR3: CASSLAWGGADTQYF
DNA: TGTGCCAGCAGCTTAGCCTGGGGGGGGGCAGATACGCAGTATTTT

J: TRBJ2-6
D: TRBD1
V: TRBV5-1
size: few
CDR3: CASSSTDRAGANVLTF
DNA: TGCGCCAGCAGCTCCACCGACAGGGCCGGGGCCAACGTCCTGACTTTC

J: TRBJ2-1
D: -
V: TRBV20-1
size: -
CDR3: CSANTLSSYNEQFF
DNA: TGCAGTGCTAACACCTTGAGCTCCTACAATGAGCAGTTCTTC

J: TRBJ1-1
D: -
V: TRBV5-1
size: many
CDR3: CASSSDQNTEAFF
DNA: TGCGCCAGCAGCTCGGACCAAAACACTGAAGCTTTCTTT

J: TRBJ2-7
D: -
V: TRBV29-1
size: -
CDR3: CSVEEVASYEQYF
DNA: TGCAGCGTTGAAGAAGTGGCCTCCTACGAGCAGTACTTC

J: TRBJ2-2
D: -
V: TRBV2
size: -
CDR3: CASRPLGQNTGELFF
DNA: TGTGCCAGCAGACCTTTAGGTCAGAACACCGGGGAGCTGTTTTTT

J: TRBJ2-3
D: -
V: TRBV5-1
size: many
CDR3: CASSSSGGDTQYF
DNA: TGCGCCAGCAGCTCCTCAGGAGGAGATACGCAGTATTTT

J: TRBJ2-3
D: TRBD2
V: TRBV5-6
size: -
CDR3: CASSLVAGLQDTQYF
DNA: TGTGCCAGCAGCTTGGTAGCGGGACTTCAAGATACGCAGTATTTT

J: TRBJ2-1
D: -
V: TRBV20-1
size: few
CDR3: CSARGAAGEQFF
DNA: TGCAGTGCTAGAGGGGCAGCAGGCGAGCAGTTCTTC

J: TRBJ1-2
D: -
V: TRBV29-1
size: few
CDR3: CSVGAPSYGYTF
DNA: TGCAGCGTTGGTGCTCCTAGCTATGGCTACACCTTC

J: TRBJ2-5
D: TRBD1
V: TRBV5-1
size: once
CDR3: CASSLVGDRETQYF
DNA: TGCGCCAGCAGCTTGGTGGGGGACAGGGAGACCCAGTACTTC

J: TRBJ2-1
D: TRBD1
V: TRBV14
size: many
CDR3: CASSQGGAGGFYNEQFF
DNA: TGTGCCAGCAGCCAAGGAGGGGCAGGGGGTTTCTACAATGAGCAGTTCTTC

J: TRBJ2-2
D: -
V: TRBV12-3/TRBV12-4
size: -
CDR3: CASSFTGSAGELFF
DNA: TGTGCCAGCAGTTTTACAGGGTCGGCCGGGGAGCTGTTTTTT

J: TRBJ2-1
D: TRBD2
V: TRBV7-2
size: -
CDR3: CASSPRLANSYNEQFF
DNA: TGTGCCAGCAGCCCTAGACTAGCCAACTCCTACAATGAGCAGTTCTTC

J: TRBJ2-1
D: TRBD2
V: TRBV9
size: -
CDR3: CASSVVLAGDEQFF
DNA: TGTGCCAGCAGCGTAGTATTAGCGGGAGATGAGCAGTTCTTC

J: TRBJ2-7
D: -
V: TRBV4-3
size: once
CDR3: CASSQENSYEQYF
DNA: TGCGCCAGCAGCCAAGAAAACAGCTACGAGCAGTACTTC

J: TRBJ2-3
D: -
V: TRBV15
size: -
CDR3: CATSRDPGSVDTQYF
DNA: TGTGCCACCAGCAGAGATCCCGGCAGCGTGGATACGCAGTATTTT

J: TRBJ2-5
D: -
V: TRBV7-9
size: -
CDR3: CASSLRFASLQETQYF
DNA: TGTGCCAGCAGCTTACGTTTCGCCTCGCTGCAAGAGACCCAGTACTTC

J: TRBJ2-2
D: TRBD2
V: TRBV11-2
size: -
CDR3: CASSLEGLLAGGLGELFF
DNA: TGTGCCAGCAGCTTAGAAGGCCTACTAGCGGGAGGGCTCGGGGAGCTGTTTTTT

J: TRBJ2-6
D: TRBD1
V: TRBV12-3/TRBV12-4
size: -
CDR3: CASSPLEGQGASGANVLTF
DNA: TGTGCCAGCAGTCCCCTCGAGGGACAGGGGGCTTCTGGGGCCAACGTCCTGACTTTC

J: TRBJ2-7
D: -
V: TRBV20-1
size: few
CDR3: CSASGEVGYEQYF
DNA: TGCAGTGCTAGTGGGGAGGTGGGGTACGAGCAGTACTTC

J: TRBJ2-2
D: TRBD2
V: TRBV5-1
size: many
CDR3: CASSLLAGNTGELFF
DNA: TGCGCCAGCAGCTTACTAGCGGGGAACACCGGGGAGCTGTTTTTT

J: TRBJ2-6
D: -
V: TRBV24-1
size: -
CDR3: CATSDSGVSGANVLTF
DNA: TGTGCCACCAGTGATTCGGGGGTATCTGGGGCCAACGTCCTGACTTTC

J: TRBJ1-2
D: -
V: TRBV20-1
size: few
CDR3: CSARDGGDGGYTF
DNA: TGCAGTGCTAGAGATGGGGGGGACGGTGGCTACACCTTC

J: TRBJ2-2
D: TRBD1
V: TRBV3-1
size: few
CDR3: CASSPRRQGGGELFF
DNA: TGTGCCAGCAGCCCCCGTCGACAGGGCGGCGGGGAGCTGTTTTTT

J: TRBJ2-5
D: TRBD2
V: TRBV20-1
size: -
CDR3: CSARAHSGGARETQYF
DNA: TGCAGTGCTAGAGCACATAGCGGGGGGGCCCGGGAGACCCAGTACTTC

J: TRBJ2-3
D: -
V: TRBV9
size: -
CDR3: CASSVAWGTDTQYF
DNA: TGTGCCAGCAGCGTAGCTTGGGGTACAGATACGCAGTATTTT

J: TRBJ1-1
D: -
V: TRBV18
size: few
CDR3: CASSPGMNTEAFF
DNA: TGTGCCAGCAGCCCCGGCATGAACACTGAAGCTTTCTTT

J: TRBJ1-6
D: -
V: TRBV5-1
size: -
CDR3: CASSFSGTGDSPLHF
DNA: TGCGCCAGCAGCTTCTCAGGGACTGGGGATTCACCCCTCCACTTT

J: TRBJ1-2
D: TRBD1
V: TRBV12-3/TRBV12-4
size: few
CDR3: CASSSGGFYGYTF
DNA: TGTGCCAGCAGTTCAGGGGGTTTTTATGGCTACACCTTC

J: TRBJ1-3
D: -
V: TRBV7-9
size: -
CDR3: CASRSLGETGNTIYF
DNA: TGTGCCAGCAGGTCCCTGGGGGAAACTGGAAACACCATATATTTT

J: TRBJ2-3
D: -
V: TRBV20-1
size: -
CDR3: CSGLTDTQYF
DNA: TGCAGCGGGTTAACAGATACGCAGTATTTT

J: TRBJ1-1
D: -
V: TRBV29-1
size: few
CDR3: CSVLRGVHTEAFF
DNA: TGCAGCGTTCTCCGAGGGGTGCACACTGAAGCTTTCTTT